This note documents a single T cell receptor (beta chain) sequence. This entry belongs to a study of regulatory T cells in long-lasting Graves disease. Time point in this sample: newly diagnosed GD, antithyroid drugs for less than 3 months. PBMCs provided the RNA from which the TCR library was made. With iRepertoire HTBI primers and Arm-PCR of CDR3 regions, TCR beta libraries were built. TCRdb fed the multiplex PCR reads into MiXCR, producing one record per CDR3 protein. Among some 370,000 distinct CDR3 sequences listed, about 10% were seen once. This same sample was also taken into another study, of T cells in Graves' hyperthyroidism and ophthalmopathy. This second study says: It was considered stable Graves' hyperthyroidism when ophthalmopathy did not progress within 18 months. Criteria for exclusion of patients were uncontrolled infection, other autoimmune disease, pregnancy or lactation.

Here the sequenced sample was peripheral blood mononuclear cells (PBMCs), taken at new diagnosis, from a patient treated with antithyroid drugs. The receptor's source is a woman younger than 30 with Graves disease.

Here the CDR3 reads CASSQVETRDRGFVYGYTF. CDR3 DNA sequence: TGTGCCAGCAGCCAAGTAGAGACCCGGGACAGGGGATTTGTCTATGGCTACACCTTC. V and J are TRBV4-2 and TRBJ1-2; the match to TRBD1 covers 10 bases. After removal of 1 base from V and 4 bases from J, the junction contained 15 bases not matched to a gene. The CDR3 is 19 amino acids. CDR1 LGHNA and CDR2 YNFKEQ come from the germline V gene.